This T cell receptor (beta chain) was sequenced during a study of blood T cell repertoires in COVID-19 (dated by TCRdb to the early 2020s). For the study in its entirety: The collaborator samples originated in the United States, Italy and Spain and spanned the acute and convalescent phases of COVID-19. The material from the prospective study consisted of cDNA or gDNA derived from T cells, B-cell-depleted T cells, or PBMCs. Deeply sampled blood TCRbeta repertoires from subjects exposed to, actively infected with, or recovered from COVID-19 were included in the dataset. A freely available public database, intended as a resource for researchers studying the immune response to SARS-CoV-2, is where the repertoires were released. The samples were drawn from two sources: the first 160 participants of the ongoing ImmuneRACE study, and 1,254 subjects contributed by 6 global collaborators. The sample metadata nearly always contained a de-identified subject ID, COVID-19 status, age in years and sex. Where HLA class I and class II types were available, the types were taken from metadata supplied by the sample provider, not from assay-based typing. Findings and caveats that apply to the study as a whole: The quantity of clinical and demographic metadata differed by source and by participant and was supplied without curation.

Concerning this clone: No antigen is known for it. Nothing much larger sits one base from this clone, and base qualities are not available.

The collaborating institutions used their own protocols to collect whole blood in K2EDTA tubes. Collaborator samples were shipped for TCRbeta analysis as frozen whole blood, isolated PBMCs, or DNA extracted from either sample type. The germline V gene sets CDR1 to SGHRS and CDR2 to YFSETQ. After removal of 1 base from V and 0 bases from J, the junction retains 6 bases not matched to a gene. The CDR3 runs 17 residues from the cysteine to the phenylalanine. Only the CDR3 portion is preserved as DNA: 51 bases, with reading frame beginning at the first base. TCRbeta CDR3 regions were amplified from genomic DNA by means of the immunoSEQ Assay, a bias-controlled multiplex PCR. The original methods were these. The number of nucleated cells in each sample was estimated by amplification of reference gene primers within the assay. Sequence reads were collapsed and filtered to measure the absolute abundance of every unique TCRbeta CDR3 rearrangement. For each sample, productive Simpson clonality was calculated as the square root of Simpson's diversity index across productive rearrangements. This immuneACCESS table, as held by TCRdb, lists in-frame sequences with V and J called but not all clones. Of the missing ones, under half trace to an unresolved V gene in checked studies; the others have no known cause. From that table come the V and J calls and clone size; the DNA was used to work out D and trimming. Counted in this sample were over 200,000 clones; about 85% of them appeared once. The ten largest clonotypes hold about 8% of the sample.

This sequence uses TRBV5-1 and TRBJ2-3, with TRBD2 matching 9 junction bases. The sequenced material came from peripheral blood. The TCR was taken from a woman aged 80 or older with acute or convalescent COVID-19. The CDR3 region has the sequence CASSLRPSGDSTDTQYF. The nucleotide sequence reads TGCGCCAGCAGCTTGAGGCCTAGCGGGGATAGCACAGATACGCAGTATTTT.